Listed below are T cell receptor beta chains from one sample, sequenced in a study of spatial heterogeneity in lung cancer. MiXCR, applied by TCRdb to the 5' RACE reads, yields one record per CDR3 protein. The sample holds 30,000 to 45,000 distinct CDR3 sequences; 6% to 8% are singletons and the top ten take approximately 30%. The source was PBMCs, collected at surgery. These receptor sequences come from a male donor with early-stage non-small cell lung cancer. The CDR3 runs from the conserved cysteine through the conserved F or W. A D gene is named only where the DNA matches it firmly. Where a row states a size, it is once, few, many or the class of an expanded clone; other rows omit it.

D: TRBD1
V: TRBV4-1
J: TRBJ2-1
size: NA
DNA: TGCGCCAGCAGCCAAGATCTGACAGGGGGCAATGAGCAGTTCTTC
CDR3: CASSQDLTGGNEQFF

D: NA
V: TRBV2
J: TRBJ1-4
size: NA
DNA: TGTGCCAGCAGGGAAATGGCAACTAATGAAAAACTGTTTTTT
CDR3: CASREMATNEKLFF

D: TRBD2
V: TRBV4-3
J: TRBJ2-5
size: many
DNA: TGCGCCAGCAGCCAAGATTCGCTAGCGGGAGTACAAGAGACCCAGTACTTC
CDR3: CASSQDSLAGVQETQYF

D: NA
V: TRBV9
J: TRBJ2-7
size: many
DNA: TGTGCCAGCAGCGTTGCGGGGGCCTCCTACGAGCAGTACTTC
CDR3: CASSVAGASYEQYF

D: TRBD1
V: TRBV2
J: TRBJ1-2
size: many
DNA: TGTGCCAGCAGTGAAGCGCGACAGGGGGTGGGCTACACCTTC
CDR3: CASSEARQGVGYTF

D: NA
V: TRBV29-1
J: TRBJ1-1
size: many
DNA: TGCAGCGTTGATCGACCGGTGAACACTGAAGCTTTCTTT
CDR3: CSVDRPVNTEAFF

D: NA
V: TRBV4-3
J: TRBJ1-1
size: many
DNA: TGCGCCAGCAGCCAATTAGGACACCCGAACACTGAAGCTTTCTTT
CDR3: CASSQLGHPNTEAFF

D: TRBD2
V: TRBV5-1
J: TRBJ2-3
size: NA
DNA: TGCGCCAGCAGCCCCTTAGCGGGAGGGCCCGATACGCAGTATTTT
CDR3: CASSPLAGGPDTQYF

D: NA
V: TRBV20-1
J: TRBJ2-7
size: few
DNA: TGCAGTACTCTCGGCACCGCCTACGAGCAGTACTTC
CDR3: CSTLGTAYEQYF

D: TRBD1
V: TRBV7-2
J: TRBJ2-1
size: NA
DNA: TGTGCCAGCAGAAAAACCGGGACAGGGGAGTGGAATGAGCAGTTCTTC
CDR3: CASRKTGTGEWNEQFF

D: TRBD2
V: TRBV5-5
J: TRBJ2-3
size: few
DNA: TGTGCCAGCAGCTTGGGGCCTAGCGGGGGCCTCGCAGATACGCAGTATTTT
CDR3: CASSLGPSGGLADTQYF

D: TRBD2
V: TRBV9
J: TRBJ2-3
size: few
DNA: TGTGCCAGCAGCTTCGCCCTAGCGGGGGAGCACGTTACGCAGTATTTT
CDR3: CASSFALAGEHVTQYF

D: NA
V: TRBV25-1
J: TRBJ2-1
size: NA
DNA: TGTGCCAGCAGTGAAAAGGGTGGGGCTACCTCCTACAATGAGCAGTTCTTC
CDR3: CASSEKGGATSYNEQFF

D: TRBD2
V: TRBV29-1
J: TRBJ2-1
size: many
DNA: TGCAGCGGTCTAGCGGGGGGGGTTTCCTACAATGAGCAGTTCTTC
CDR3: CSGLAGGVSYNEQFF

D: NA
V: TRBV12-3/TRBV12-4
J: TRBJ2-1
size: many
DNA: TGTGCCAGCACCCGAGGACTCGCTGCATTTGAGCAGTTCTTC
CDR3: CASTRGLAAFEQFF

D: TRBD2
V: TRBV3-1
J: TRBJ2-5
size: few
DNA: TGTGCCAGCAGCCAACCAAGCGGGGGTCAAGAGACCCAGTACTTC
CDR3: CASSQPSGGQETQYF

D: NA
V: TRBV5-1
J: TRBJ2-2
size: many
DNA: TGCGCCAGCAGCTTGTGGGGGGCCACCGGGGAGCTGTTTTTT
CDR3: CASSLWGATGELFF

D: TRBD1
V: TRBV29-1
J: TRBJ2-2
size: many
DNA: TGCAGCGTTGTCCCAGGGGGTGCGACCGGGGAGCTGTTTTTT
CDR3: CSVVPGGATGELFF

D: NA
V: TRBV24-1
J: TRBJ1-1
size: many
DNA: TGTGCCACCAGTGATCACACTGAAGCTTTCTTT
CDR3: CATSDHTEAFF

D: NA
V: TRBV5-5
J: TRBJ1-2
size: many
DNA: TGTGCCAGCAGCTTGGATTTCCTGGGCTATGGCTACACCTTC
CDR3: CASSLDFLGYGYTF

D: TRBD1
V: TRBV7-9
J: TRBJ1-5
size: few
DNA: TGTGCCAGCAGCTTCGGACAGGGCAATCAGCCCCAGCATTTT
CDR3: CASSFGQGNQPQHF

D: NA
V: TRBV6-1
J: TRBJ2-1
size: NA
DNA: TGTGCCAGCAGGCTACACCTAAGCTCCTACAATGAGCAGTTCTTC
CDR3: CASRLHLSSYNEQFF

D: TRBD2
V: TRBV24-1
J: TRBJ2-5
size: many
DNA: TGTGCCACCCGCGGGACTAGCGGGAGTGGGGAGACCCAGTACTTC
CDR3: CATRGTSGSGETQYF

D: NA
V: TRBV30
J: TRBJ1-6
size: NA
DNA: TGTGCCTGGAGTGTTGGACTGAATAATTCACCCCTCCACTTT
CDR3: CAWSVGLNNSPLHF

D: TRBD2
V: TRBV11-2
J: TRBJ2-1
size: many
DNA: TGTGCCAGCAGCTTAGGAGGGACTAGCCCGTTTGTGGTCTACAATGAGCAGTTCTTC
CDR3: CASSLGGTSPFVVYNEQFF

D: TRBD1
V: TRBV7-9
J: TRBJ1-4
size: many
DNA: TGTGCCAGCAGCTTAGCGGACAGGAGAAATGAAAAACTGTTTTTT
CDR3: CASSLADRRNEKLFF

D: TRBD1
V: TRBV6-6
J: TRBJ2-7
size: medium-sized
DNA: TGTGCCAGCAGGGACCGGACAGGGGGTACCTACGAGCAGTACTTC
CDR3: CASRDRTGGTYEQYF

D: NA
V: TRBV7-3
J: TRBJ2-1
size: NA
DNA: TGTGCCAGCAGCTTAACCCGGGAGAATTACAATGAGCAGTTCTTC
CDR3: CASSLTRENYNEQFF

D: NA
V: TRBV4-3
J: TRBJ1-2
size: NA
DNA: TGCGCCAGCAGCCAAGATCCCCTTGTCAGGACGCGGTATGGCTACACCTTC
CDR3: CASSQDPLVRTRYGYTF

D: NA
V: TRBV12-3/TRBV12-4
J: TRBJ2-7
size: many
DNA: TGTGCCAGCAGGAAGGCCCACGGACAGAACTACGAGCAGTACTTC
CDR3: CASRKAHGQNYEQYF

D: NA
V: TRBV28
J: TRBJ2-5
size: many
DNA: TGTGCCAGCAAGGTCATGGGGGCTAAAGAGACCCAGTACTTC
CDR3: CASKVMGAKETQYF

D: NA
V: TRBV7-2
J: TRBJ2-2
size: NA
DNA: TGTGCCAGCAGCCATCCCAGCGTGAACACCGGGGAGCTGTTTTTT
CDR3: CASSHPSVNTGELFF

D: TRBD1
V: TRBV6-5
J: TRBJ1-6
size: few
DNA: TGTGCCAGCAGTTCCTCCGGGACAGGGGGCGGGTCGTATAATTCACCCCTCCACTTT
CDR3: CASSSSGTGGGSYNSPLHF

D: TRBD2
V: TRBV12-3/TRBV12-4
J: TRBJ2-1
size: many
DNA: TGTGCCAGCAGTTTAACTAGCGGGAGGGAATTCTACAATGAGCAGTTCTTC
CDR3: CASSLTSGREFYNEQFF

D: TRBD1
V: TRBV27
J: TRBJ1-6
size: many
DNA: TGTGCCAGCAGGAGAGGACAGGGGATAGGAACCCTCCACTTT
CDR3: CASRRGQGIGTLHF

D: NA
V: TRBV20-1
J: TRBJ1-2
size: NA
DNA: TGCAGTGCTAGACCCTCCCGGGGCTATGGCTACACCTTC
CDR3: CSARPSRGYGYTF

D: TRBD1
V: TRBV19
J: TRBJ1-5
size: NA
DNA: TGTGCCAGTAGACGGACAGGACTTAGGGATAGCAATCAGCCCCAGCATTTT
CDR3: CASRRTGLRDSNQPQHF

D: NA
V: TRBV30
J: TRBJ2-1
size: NA
DNA: TGTGCCTGGAATAATATAAATGAGCAGTTCTTC
CDR3: CAWNNINEQFF

D: TRBD1
V: TRBV6-2/TRBV6-3
J: TRBJ1-6
size: many
DNA: TGTGCCAGCGGTCGGGACAGACCTAATTCACCCCTCCACTTT
CDR3: CASGRDRPNSPLHF

D: TRBD1
V: TRBV20-1
J: TRBJ2-5
size: few
DNA: TGCAGTGCTGAGACAGGGGAAGAGACCCAGTACTTC
CDR3: CSAETGEETQYF

D: NA
V: TRBV6-5
J: TRBJ2-7
size: NA
DNA: TGTGCCAGCAGTTACTCTTCCTCTGGGTCCTACGAGCAGTACTTC
CDR3: CASSYSSSGSYEQYF

D: NA
V: TRBV7-8
J: TRBJ1-1
size: few
DNA: TGTGCCAGCAGCTTAGCGGCCACTGGGAACACTGAAGCTTTCTTT
CDR3: CASSLAATGNTEAFF

D: NA
V: TRBV20-1
J: TRBJ1-6
size: NA
DNA: TGCAGTGCTAGAGTATCAGAAAATTCACCCCTCCACTTT
CDR3: CSARVSENSPLHF

D: NA
V: TRBV12-3/TRBV12-4
J: TRBJ2-1
size: many
DNA: TGTGCCAGCAGTTCAATTGGATCCCGGCAGTTCTTC
CDR3: CASSSIGSRQFF

D: TRBD1
V: TRBV3-1
J: TRBJ1-2
size: few
DNA: TGTGCCAGCAGGAAGACAGGGACAAACTATGGCTACACCTTC
CDR3: CASRKTGTNYGYTF

D: TRBD2
V: TRBV2
J: TRBJ2-1
size: many
DNA: TGTGCCATTACCTTTTCACTAGCGGGAGCTGCTGAGCAGTTCTTC
CDR3: CAITFSLAGAAEQFF

D: NA
V: TRBV5-8
J: TRBJ1-2
size: many
DNA: TGTGCCAGCAGCTTGTGGGTCAGATCTCAGGCCGACTATGGCTACACCTTC
CDR3: CASSLWVRSQADYGYTF

D: TRBD1
V: TRBV19
J: TRBJ2-7
size: few
DNA: TGTGCCAGTAGTACGTTGACAGGGCTCTCCTACGAGCAGTACTTC
CDR3: CASSTLTGLSYEQYF

D: TRBD1
V: TRBV29-1
J: TRBJ2-2
size: many
DNA: TGCAGCGTTCTCCGGGACAGAAACACCGGGGAGCTGTTTTTT
CDR3: CSVLRDRNTGELFF

D: NA
V: TRBV12-3/TRBV12-4
J: TRBJ2-1
size: many
DNA: TGTGCCAGCAGTTTCCTCGCAGGACCCGTAAACAATGAGCAGTTCTTC
CDR3: CASSFLAGPVNNEQFF

D: NA
V: TRBV18
J: TRBJ1-1
size: few
DNA: TGTGCCAGCTCACCTGGACTCCAGTACGCTTTCTTT
CDR3: CASSPGLQYAFF

D: TRBD1
V: TRBV27
J: TRBJ2-7
size: NA
DNA: TGTGCCAGCAGAACTGACAGGGCCTACGAGCAGTACTTC
CDR3: CASRTDRAYEQYF

D: TRBD2
V: TRBV24-1
J: TRBJ2-2
size: many
DNA: TGTGCCACCAGTGATCACGGGACTAGCGACACCGGGGAGCTGTTTTTT
CDR3: CATSDHGTSDTGELFF

D: NA
V: TRBV6-5
J: TRBJ2-7
size: NA
DNA: TGTGCCAGCACCTCCGTGAGAACCTACGAGCAGTACTTC
CDR3: CASTSVRTYEQYF

D: TRBD2
V: TRBV20-1
J: TRBJ2-7
size: NA
DNA: TGCAGTGCTAGAAATAGCGGGGGCGGAGTTGGGGTCTCCTACGAGCAGTACTTC
CDR3: CSARNSGGGVGVSYEQYF

D: TRBD2
V: TRBV9
J: TRBJ2-7
size: few
DNA: TGTGCCAGCAGCGTAGACGGGACTAGCGACAACGAGCAGTACTTC
CDR3: CASSVDGTSDNEQYF

D: TRBD2
V: TRBV7-9
J: TRBJ2-3
size: many
DNA: TGTGCCAGCAGCTCAGGACTAGCGGGAGGGCCTATAGATACGCAGTATTTT
CDR3: CASSSGLAGGPIDTQYF

D: TRBD2
V: TRBV6-2/TRBV6-3
J: TRBJ2-1
size: few
DNA: TGTGCCAGCAGTTACTCCAAGCGGGGGGGAGGGGAGCAGTTCTTC
CDR3: CASSYSKRGGGEQFF

D: TRBD1
V: TRBV27
J: TRBJ1-3
size: many
DNA: TGTGCCAGCAGGCCACAGGGGTCTGGAAACACCATATATTTT
CDR3: CASRPQGSGNTIYF